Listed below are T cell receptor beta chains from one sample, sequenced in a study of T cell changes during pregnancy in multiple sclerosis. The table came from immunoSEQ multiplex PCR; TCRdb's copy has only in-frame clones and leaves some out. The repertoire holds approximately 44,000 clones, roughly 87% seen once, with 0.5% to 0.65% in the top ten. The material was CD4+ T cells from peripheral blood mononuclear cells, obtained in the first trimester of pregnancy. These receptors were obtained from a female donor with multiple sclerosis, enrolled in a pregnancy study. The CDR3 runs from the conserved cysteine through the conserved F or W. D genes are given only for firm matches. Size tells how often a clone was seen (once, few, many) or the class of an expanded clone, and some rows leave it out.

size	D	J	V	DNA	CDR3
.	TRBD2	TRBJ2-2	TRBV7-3	TGTGCCAGCAGCAATCCGGGACTAGCGGGAGGTGCCGGGGAGCTGTTTTTT	CASSNPGLAGGAGELFF
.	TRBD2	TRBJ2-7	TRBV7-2	TGTGCCAGCAGCTTAGGGAGGACTAGCGGAAACTACGAGCAGTACTTC	CASSLGRTSGNYEQYF
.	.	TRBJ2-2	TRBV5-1	TGCGCCAGCAGCTCCACCGGGGTCCCCGGGGAGCTGTTTTTT	CASSSTGVPGELFF
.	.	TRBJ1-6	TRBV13	TGTGCCAGCAGCCCGAGGGATAATTCACCCCTCCACTTT	CASSPRDNSPLHF
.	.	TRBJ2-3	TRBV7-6	TGTGCCAGCAGCCCATTTCGTTCGGGGGGCCGTGCAGATACGCAGTATTTT	CASSPFRSGGRADTQYF
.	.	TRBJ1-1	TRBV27	TGTGCCAGCAGTAGTAGTATGAACACTGAAGCTTTCTTT	CASSSSMNTEAFF
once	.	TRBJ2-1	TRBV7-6	TGTGCCAGCAGCCCCCGCCCAGGGCAGGCCACATTCTACAATGAGCAGTTCTTC	CASSPRPGQATFYNEQFF
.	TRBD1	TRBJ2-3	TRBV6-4	TGTGCCAGCAGTCCCGGGACAGGGGTCCCAGATACGCAGTATTTT	CASSPGTGVPDTQYF
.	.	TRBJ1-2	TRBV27	TGTGCCAGCAGACCCAGGGATTCTGGAGGCTACACCTTC	CASRPRDSGGYTF
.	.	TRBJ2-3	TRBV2	TGTGCCAGCAGTGAAACGGGAGTGATCACAGATACGCAGTATTTT	CASSETGVITDTQYF
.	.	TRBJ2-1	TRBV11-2	TGTGCCAGCAGCTTTAGCAATAATGAGCAGTTCTTC	CASSFSNNEQFF
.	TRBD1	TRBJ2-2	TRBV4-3	TGCGCCAGCAGCCAATTCTCGGGGACAGCCACCGGGGAGCTGTTTTTT	CASSQFSGTATGELFF
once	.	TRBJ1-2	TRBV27	TGTGCCAGCAGTGCAGGGTCCTACATTCATGGCTACACCTTC	CASSAGSYIHGYTF
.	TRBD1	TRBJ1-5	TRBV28	TGTGCCAGCAGACGACCCGGGACAGGGGGGTATAGCAATCAGCCCCAGCATTTT	CASRRPGTGGYSNQPQHF
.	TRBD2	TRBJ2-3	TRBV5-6	TGTGCCAGCAGGGAAAGCGGGAGGGGCACAGATACGCAGTATTTT	CASRESGRGTDTQYF
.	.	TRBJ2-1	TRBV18	TGTGCCAGCTCACCCGGACAGCTCTACAATGAGCAGTTCTTC	CASSPGQLYNEQFF
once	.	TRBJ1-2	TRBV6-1	TGTGCCAGCAGTCAAAGGGAGGGGTTTGCCTATGGCTACACCTTC	CASSQREGFAYGYTF
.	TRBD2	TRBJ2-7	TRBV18	TGTGCCAGCTCACCTGCTACGGGCGGGAGGTTCAGCTCCTACGAGCAGTACTTC	CASSPATGGRFSSYEQYF
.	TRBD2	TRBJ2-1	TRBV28	TGTGCCAGCAGTTCTCGGACTAGTATCTACAATGAGCAGTTCTTC	CASSSRTSIYNEQFF
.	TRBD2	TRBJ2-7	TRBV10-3	TGTGCCATCAGTGAGTCTGGTGGTAGCGGGAGGGCCTCCTACGAGCAGTACTTC	CAISESGGSGRASYEQYF
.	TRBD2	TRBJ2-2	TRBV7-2	TGTGCCAGCAGCCCAAGACTAGCGGGGAGCACCGGGGAGCTGTTTTTT	CASSPRLAGSTGELFF
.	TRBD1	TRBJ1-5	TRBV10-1	TGCGCCAGCAGTGAGGCGGACAGGGGCAATAGCAATCAGCCCCAGCATTTT	CASSEADRGNSNQPQHF
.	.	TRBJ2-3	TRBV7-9	TGTGCCAGCAGCTTGGGGGCGCCGAGCACAGATACGCAGTATTTT	CASSLGAPSTDTQYF
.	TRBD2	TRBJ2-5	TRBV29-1	TGCAGCGTTTCGGAGCGGGGGAGAGAGACCCAGTACTTC	CSVSERGRETQYF
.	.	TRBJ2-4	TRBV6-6	TGTGCCAGCAGTACGACAGGAAGCCTAGCCAAAAACATTCAGTACTTC	CASSTTGSLAKNIQYF
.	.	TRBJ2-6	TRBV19	TGTGCCAGTAGTAACACCCGAACCTTCTCTGGGGCCAACGTCCTGACTTTC	CASSNTRTFSGANVLTF
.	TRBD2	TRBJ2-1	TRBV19	TGTGCCAGTAGTAAAATATCGGGGACTAGCGGGAGGAAGGCTAGTGAGCAGTTCTTC	CASSKISGTSGRKASEQFF
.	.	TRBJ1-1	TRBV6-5	TGTGCCACACGCCCCGGGGGTAACACTGAAGCTTTCTTT	CATRPGGNTEAFF
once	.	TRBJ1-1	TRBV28	TGTGCCAGCAGTTTACGAGGCGAGGCTTTCTTT	CASSLRGEAFF
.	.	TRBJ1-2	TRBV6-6	TGTGCCAGCAGTTCGGGGGGGCCTGGCTACACCTTC	CASSSGGPGYTF
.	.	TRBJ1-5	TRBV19	TGTGCCAGTAGTCACGTTTGGGGGGATAGCAATCAGCCCCAGCATTTT	CASSHVWGDSNQPQHF
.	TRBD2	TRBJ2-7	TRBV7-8	TGTGCCAGCAGCTTAGTAGCTCTAGCGGGAGGGCCGAGCTCCTACGAGCAGTACTTC	CASSLVALAGGPSSYEQYF
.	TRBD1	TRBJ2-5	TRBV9	TGTGCCAGCAGCGTAGCGGACAGGCGAGAGCCCCAAGAGACCCAGTACTTC	CASSVADRREPQETQYF
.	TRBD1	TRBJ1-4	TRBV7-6	TGTGCCAGCAGCTCCGGGACAGGGACTGAAAAACTGTTTTTT	CASSSGTGTEKLFF
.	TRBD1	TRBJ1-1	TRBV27	TGTGCCAGCAGTAACCGTTTGGCAGGGGGTATTTCAGCTTTCTTT	CASSNRLAGGISAFF
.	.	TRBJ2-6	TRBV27	TGTGCCAGCAGTTTATCGATGTGGGGGCGAAAAGCTGGGGCCAACGTCCTGACTTTC	CASSLSMWGRKAGANVLTF
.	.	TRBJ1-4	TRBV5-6	TGTGCCAGCGGTGGGGCCGCCGCAGGTGAAAAACTGTTTTTT	CASGGAAAGEKLFF
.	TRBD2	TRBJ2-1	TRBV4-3	TGCGCCAGCAGCCAACGGACTAGCGGGAGGTTTGGAAATGAGCAGTTCTTC	CASSQRTSGRFGNEQFF
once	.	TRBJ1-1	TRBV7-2	TGTGCCAGCAGCTTTTATCAGGTCCTGAACACTGAAGCTTTCTTT	CASSFYQVLNTEAFF
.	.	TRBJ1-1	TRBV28	TGTGCCAGCAGTTTATGGATCGGAGTGAACACTGAAGCTTTCTTT	CASSLWIGVNTEAFF
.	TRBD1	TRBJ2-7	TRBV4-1	TGCGCCAGCAGCCAACCGACAGGGGTGTACTTC	CASSQPTGVYF
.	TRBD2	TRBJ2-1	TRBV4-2	TGTGCCAGCTCGAGACTAGCGGGAGGGGAGGATGAGCAGTTCTTC	CASSRLAGGEDEQFF
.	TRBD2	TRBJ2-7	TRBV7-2	TGTGCCAGCAGCTCTTTGACTAGCGGGTACTCCTACGAGCAGTACTTC	CASSSLTSGYSYEQYF
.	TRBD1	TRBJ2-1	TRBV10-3	TGTGCCATCAGTGAGGCCGGGACAGGGGCAGTCGGTGAGCAGTTCTTC	CAISEAGTGAVGEQFF
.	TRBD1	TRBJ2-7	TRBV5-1	TGCGCCAGCAGCCCTGGACAGGGTGATGGCGAGCAGTACTTC	CASSPGQGDGEQYF
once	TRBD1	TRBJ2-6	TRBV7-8	TGTGCCAGCAGCTTTCGCAGACAGGGAATCACTGGGGCCAACGTCCTGACTTTC	CASSFRRQGITGANVLTF
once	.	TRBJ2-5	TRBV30	TGTGCCTGGAGTGTCAAAGAGACCCAGTACTTC	CAWSVKETQYF
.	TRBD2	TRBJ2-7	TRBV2	TGTGCCAGCGGGGGGGTAGGGCAGCCCGAGCAGTACTTC	CASGGVGQPEQYF